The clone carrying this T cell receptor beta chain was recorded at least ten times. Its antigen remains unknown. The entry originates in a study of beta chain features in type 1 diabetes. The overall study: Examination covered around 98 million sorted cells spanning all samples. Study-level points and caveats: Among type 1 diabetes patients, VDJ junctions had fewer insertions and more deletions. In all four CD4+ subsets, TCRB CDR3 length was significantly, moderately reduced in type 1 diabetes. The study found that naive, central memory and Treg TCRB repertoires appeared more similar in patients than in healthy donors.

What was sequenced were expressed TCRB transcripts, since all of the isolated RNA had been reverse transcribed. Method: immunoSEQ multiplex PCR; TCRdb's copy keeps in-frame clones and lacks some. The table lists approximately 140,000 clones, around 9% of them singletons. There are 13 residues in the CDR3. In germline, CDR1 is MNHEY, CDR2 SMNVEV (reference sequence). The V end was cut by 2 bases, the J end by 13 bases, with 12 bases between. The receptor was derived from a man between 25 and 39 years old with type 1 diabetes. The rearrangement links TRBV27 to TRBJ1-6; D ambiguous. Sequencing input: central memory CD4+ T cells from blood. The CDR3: CASSLERWRPLHF. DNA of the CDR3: TGTGCCAGCAGTTTAGAACGGTGGCGGCCCCTCCACTTT.